This T cell receptor beta chain derives from a study of tumor-infiltrating lymphocytes in oesophageal squamous cell carcinoma. Germline V gene data show CDR1 as SGHVS and CDR2 as FQNEAQ. V shed 3 bases and J 4 bases; nucleotides not matched to a gene: 5. The CDR3 spans 14 residues. TCRdb passed the PCR reads through MiXCR, listing each CDR3 protein once. The sample has around 13,000 distinct CDR3 sequences; 45% to 65% are singletons. Sequences were obtained from esophageal tumor tissue. This TCR was recovered from a male donor with esophageal squamous cell carcinoma. The gene calls are TRBV7-8 and TRBJ2-7, with 8 positions matching TRBD1. CDR3 in DNA: TGTGCCAGCAGCTTCGGACAGGGCTTATACGAGCAGTACTTC. Protein sequence: CASSFGQGLYEQYF.